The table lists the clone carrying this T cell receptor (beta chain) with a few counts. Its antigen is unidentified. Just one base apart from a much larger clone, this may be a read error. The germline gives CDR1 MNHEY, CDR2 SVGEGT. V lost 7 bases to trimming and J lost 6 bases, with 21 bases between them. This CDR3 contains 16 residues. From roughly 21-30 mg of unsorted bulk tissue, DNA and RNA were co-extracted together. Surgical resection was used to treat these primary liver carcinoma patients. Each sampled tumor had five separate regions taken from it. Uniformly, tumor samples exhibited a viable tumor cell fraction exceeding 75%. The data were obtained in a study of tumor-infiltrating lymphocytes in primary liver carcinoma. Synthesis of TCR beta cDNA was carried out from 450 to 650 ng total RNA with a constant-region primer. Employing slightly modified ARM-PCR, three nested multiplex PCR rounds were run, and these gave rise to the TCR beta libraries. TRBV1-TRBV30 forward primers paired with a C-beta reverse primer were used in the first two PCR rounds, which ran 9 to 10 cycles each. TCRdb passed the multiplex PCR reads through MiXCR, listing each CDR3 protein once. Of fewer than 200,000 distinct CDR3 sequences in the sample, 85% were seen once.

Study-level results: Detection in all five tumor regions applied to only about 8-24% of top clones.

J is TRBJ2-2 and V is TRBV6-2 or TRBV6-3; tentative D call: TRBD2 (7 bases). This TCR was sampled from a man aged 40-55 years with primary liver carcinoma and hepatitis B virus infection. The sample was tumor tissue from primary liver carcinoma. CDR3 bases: TGTGCCAGCATTACCCCCGGGGGCGGGAGCCCCGGGGAGCTGTTTTTT. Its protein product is CASITPGGGSPGELFF.